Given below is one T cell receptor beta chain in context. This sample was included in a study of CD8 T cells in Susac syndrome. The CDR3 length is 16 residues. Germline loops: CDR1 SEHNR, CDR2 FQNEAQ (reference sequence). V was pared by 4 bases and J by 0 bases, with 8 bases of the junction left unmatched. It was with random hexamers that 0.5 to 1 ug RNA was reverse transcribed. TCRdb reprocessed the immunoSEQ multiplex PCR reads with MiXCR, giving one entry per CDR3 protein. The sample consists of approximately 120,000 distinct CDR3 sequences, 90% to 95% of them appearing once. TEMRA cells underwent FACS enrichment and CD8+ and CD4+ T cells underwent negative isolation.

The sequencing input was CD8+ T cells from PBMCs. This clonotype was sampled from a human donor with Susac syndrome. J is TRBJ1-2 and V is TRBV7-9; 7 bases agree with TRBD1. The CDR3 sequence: CASSSRDRAANYGYTF. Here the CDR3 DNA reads TGTGCCAGCAGCTCCCGGGACAGAGCCGCTAACTATGGCTACACCTTC.